This T cell receptor beta chain was observed in a study of cytomegalovirus exposure and HLA in healthy donors. At the level of the study: Researchers found that less than 90% of some 400 genotyped donors fell within the Caucasian-associated ancestry cluster. Study results and limitations: It was in a later analysis that TCR association rates were seen to vary by HLA locus, highest for DRB1 and lowest for HLA-C. Later analysis demonstrated an association between a missense DCLRE1C variant and TCR beta V- and J-gene trimming.

Note on this clone: Its cognate antigen is unknown.

Everyone who donated was a healthy bone marrow donor. The CDR3 spans 17 residues. CDR1 is KGHSH, CDR2 LQKENI, per germline. V shed 1 base and J 2 bases; nucleotides not matched to a gene: 8. Vbeta (60) and Jbeta (13) primers were used in the PCR. Libraries were prepared by immunoSEQ multiplex PCR; TCRdb keeps only in-frame clonotypes and omits some of them. Seen here are 150,000 or so clones, over 75% observed once, and the top ten hold 1%. The sample consisted of PBMCs. The receptor was isolated from a woman aged 50 to 60 in good health and CMV-seropositive. This chain uses TRBV18 with TRBJ1-2, with TRBD1 identical over 9 bases. CDR3 nucleotides: TGTGCCAGCTCACCACAACCCTCGACAGGGGGAAACTATGGCTACACCTTC. It encodes CASSPQPSTGGNYGYTF. Combining the CDR3 with reference TRBV18 and TRBJ1-2 gives the whole variable domain NAGVMQNPRHLVRRRGQEARLRCSPMKGHSHVYWYRQLPEEGLKFMVYLQKENIIDESGMPKERFSAEFPKEGPSILRIQQVVRGDSAAYFCASSPQPSTGGNYGYTFGSGTRLTVV.